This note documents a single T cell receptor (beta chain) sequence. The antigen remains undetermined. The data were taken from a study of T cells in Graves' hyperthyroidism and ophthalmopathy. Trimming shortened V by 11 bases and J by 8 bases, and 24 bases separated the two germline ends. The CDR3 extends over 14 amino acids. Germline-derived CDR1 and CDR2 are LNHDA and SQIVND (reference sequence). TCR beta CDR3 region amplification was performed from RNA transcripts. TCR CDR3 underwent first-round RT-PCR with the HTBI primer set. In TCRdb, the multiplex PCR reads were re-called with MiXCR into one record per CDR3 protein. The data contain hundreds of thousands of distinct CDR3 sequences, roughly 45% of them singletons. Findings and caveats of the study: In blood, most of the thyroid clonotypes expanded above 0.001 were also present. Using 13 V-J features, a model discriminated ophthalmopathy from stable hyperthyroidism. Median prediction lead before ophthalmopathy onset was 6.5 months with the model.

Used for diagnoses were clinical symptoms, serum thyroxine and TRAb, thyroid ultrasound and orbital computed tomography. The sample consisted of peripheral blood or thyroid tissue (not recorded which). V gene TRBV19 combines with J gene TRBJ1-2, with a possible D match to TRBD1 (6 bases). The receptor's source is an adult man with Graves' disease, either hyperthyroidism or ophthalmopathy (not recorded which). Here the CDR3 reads CAWNKVQGERGYTF. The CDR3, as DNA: TGTGCCTGGAATAAGGTACAGGGCGAACGAGGCTACACCTTC.